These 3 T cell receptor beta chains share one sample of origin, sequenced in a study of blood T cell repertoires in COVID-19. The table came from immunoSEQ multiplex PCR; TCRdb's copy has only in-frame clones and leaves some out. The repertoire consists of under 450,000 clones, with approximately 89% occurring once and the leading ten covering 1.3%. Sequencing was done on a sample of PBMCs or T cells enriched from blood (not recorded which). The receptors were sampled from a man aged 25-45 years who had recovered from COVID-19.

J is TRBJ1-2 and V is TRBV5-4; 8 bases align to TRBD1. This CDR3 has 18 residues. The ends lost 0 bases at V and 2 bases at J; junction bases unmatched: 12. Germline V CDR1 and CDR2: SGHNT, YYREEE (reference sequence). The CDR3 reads CASSLGPPTGGYNYGYTF. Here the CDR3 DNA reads TGTGCCAGCAGCTTGGGTCCACCTACAGGGGGGTACAACTATGGCTACACCTTC.

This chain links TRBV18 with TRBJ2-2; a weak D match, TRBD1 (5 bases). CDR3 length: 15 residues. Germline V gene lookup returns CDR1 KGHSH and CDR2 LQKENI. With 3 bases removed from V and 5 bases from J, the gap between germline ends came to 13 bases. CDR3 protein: CASSPRSGQTGELFF. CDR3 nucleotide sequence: TGTGCCAGCTCACCCCGTTCAGGGCAAACCGGGGAGCTGTTTTTT.

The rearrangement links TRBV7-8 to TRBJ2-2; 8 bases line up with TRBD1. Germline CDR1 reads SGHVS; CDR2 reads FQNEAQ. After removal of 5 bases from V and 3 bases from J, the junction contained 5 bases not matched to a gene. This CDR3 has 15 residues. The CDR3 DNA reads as TGTGCCAGCAGCAGGGGACAGGTGGACACCGGGGAGCTGTTTTTT. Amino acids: CASSRGQVDTGELFF.